The present TCR beta chain was sequenced within a study of Graves' ophthalmopathy and Graves' hyperthyroidism. Across the whole study: Samples of peripheral blood were obtained at initial diagnosis, prior to treatment of any kind. Study-wide findings and caveats: Blood also contained most of the expanded thyroid clonotypes above 0.001 frequency.

At least ten counts were recorded for this clonotype. Its cognate antigen is unknown. The authors isolated PBMCs from more than 9 ml of fresh peripheral blood. Germline CDR1 is MNHEY and CDR2 is SVGAGI. This CDR3 spans 13 amino acids. Trimming left V 5 bases short and J 1 base short, with 8 bases between. RNA transcripts served as template for amplifying TCR beta CDR3 sequences. HTBI-primed RT-PCR formed the first round, and a multiplex PCR formed the second. TCRdb reprocessed the multiplex PCR reads via MiXCR and lists one record per CDR3 protein. The table includes about 400,000 distinct CDR3 sequences, around 16% detected once.

The sample consisted of peripheral blood. The V gene is TRBV6-5, the J gene TRBJ1-1; D is ambiguous. This TCR was sampled from a woman aged 18-35 years with Graves' ophthalmopathy. The CDR3 region is CASSPWRNTEAFF. Here the CDR3 DNA reads TGTGCCAGCAGTCCCTGGAGGAACACTGAAGCTTTCTTT.